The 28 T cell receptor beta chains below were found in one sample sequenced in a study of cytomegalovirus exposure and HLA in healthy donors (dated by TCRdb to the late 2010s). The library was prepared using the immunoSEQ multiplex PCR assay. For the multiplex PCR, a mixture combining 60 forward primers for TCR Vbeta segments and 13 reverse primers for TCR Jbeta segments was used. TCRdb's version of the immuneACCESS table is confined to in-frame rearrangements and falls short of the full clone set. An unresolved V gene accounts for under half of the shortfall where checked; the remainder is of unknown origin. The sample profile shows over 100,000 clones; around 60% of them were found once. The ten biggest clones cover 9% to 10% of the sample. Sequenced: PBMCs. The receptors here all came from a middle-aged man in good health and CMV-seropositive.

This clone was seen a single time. In nucleotides, the CDR3 is TGTGCCACGAGGACAGGGGGCTTAAATGAGCAGTTCTTC. It specifies CATRTGGLNEQFF. The rearrangement joins TRBV19 to TRBJ2-1; 11 nucleotides line up with TRBD1. Germline values: CDR1 LNHDA, CDR2 SQIVND (reference sequence). The CDR3 has 13 residues. The junction had 6 bases not matched to a gene; V was cut back by 10 bases and J by 7 bases.

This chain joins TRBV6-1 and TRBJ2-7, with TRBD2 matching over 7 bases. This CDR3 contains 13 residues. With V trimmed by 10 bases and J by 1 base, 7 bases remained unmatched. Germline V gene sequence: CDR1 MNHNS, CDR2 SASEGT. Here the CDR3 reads CATLWEGSYEQYF. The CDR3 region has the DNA TGTGCCACCCTGTGGGAGGGTTCCTACGAGCAGTACTTC.

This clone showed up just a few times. The CDR3 nucleotides are TGTGCCACCAGCAGAGATCAGCGGGCAGCTGCCTCCTACGAGCAGTACTTC. Its translation is CATSRDQRAAASYEQYF. This chain joins TRBV15 and TRBJ2-7, with a tentative D call TRBD2 (6 bases). CDR3 length: 17 residues. V was clipped by 0 bases and J by 0 bases, with 15 bases between them. Germline values: CDR1 LNHNV, CDR2 YYDKDF (reference sequence).

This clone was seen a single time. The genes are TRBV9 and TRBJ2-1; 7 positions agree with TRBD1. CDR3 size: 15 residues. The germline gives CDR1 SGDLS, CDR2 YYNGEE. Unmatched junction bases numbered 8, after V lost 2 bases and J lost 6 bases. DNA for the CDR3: TGTGCCAGCAGCGTTCGACAGGGATTAGGCAATGAGCAGTTCTTC. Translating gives CASSVRQGLGNEQFF.

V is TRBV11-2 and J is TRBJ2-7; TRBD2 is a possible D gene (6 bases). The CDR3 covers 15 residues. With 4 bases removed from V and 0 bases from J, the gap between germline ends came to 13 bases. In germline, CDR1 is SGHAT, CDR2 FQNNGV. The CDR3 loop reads CASSSRVSGSYEQYF. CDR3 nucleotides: TGTGCCAGCAGCTCCAGGGTTAGCGGCTCCTACGAGCAGTACTTC. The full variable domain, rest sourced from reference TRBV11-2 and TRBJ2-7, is EAGVAQSPRYKIIEKRQSVAFWCNPISGHATLYWYQQILGQGPKLLIQFQNNGVVDDSQLPKDRFSAERLKGVDSTLKIQPAKLEDSAVYLCASSSRVSGSYEQYFGPGTRLTVT.

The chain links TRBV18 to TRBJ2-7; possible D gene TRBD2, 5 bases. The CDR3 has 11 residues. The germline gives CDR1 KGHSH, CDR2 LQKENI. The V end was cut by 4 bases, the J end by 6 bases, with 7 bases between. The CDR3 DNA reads TGTGCCAGCTCACGAGGGTTCGAGCAGTACTTC. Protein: CASSRGFEQYF.

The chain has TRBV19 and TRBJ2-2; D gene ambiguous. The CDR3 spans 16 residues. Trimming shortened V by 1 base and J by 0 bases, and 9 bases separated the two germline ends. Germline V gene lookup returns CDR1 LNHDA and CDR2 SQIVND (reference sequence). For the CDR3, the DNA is TGTGCCAGTAGTATAGTCGAGGTTGCGAACACCGGGGAGCTGTTTTTT. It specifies CASSIVEVANTGELFF.

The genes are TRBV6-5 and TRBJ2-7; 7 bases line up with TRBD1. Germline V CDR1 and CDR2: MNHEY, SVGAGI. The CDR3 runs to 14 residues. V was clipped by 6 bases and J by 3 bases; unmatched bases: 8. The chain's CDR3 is CASRNRDSYYEQYF. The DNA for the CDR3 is TGTGCCAGCAGGAACCGGGACAGTTACTACGAGCAGTACTTC.

The chain's CDR3 is CASSLIAGGTTDEQFF. CDR3 sequence (DNA): TGCGCCAGCAGCCTAATAGCGGGAGGGACTACCGATGAGCAGTTCTTC. The rearrangement links TRBV5-1 to TRBJ2-1, with TRBD2 matching over 11 bases. Germline values: CDR1 SGHRS, CDR2 YFSETQ. Trimming removed 4 bases from V and 8 bases from J; junction bases left unmatched: 11. This CDR3 is built from 16 residues.

This CDR3 reads CASSLAMGQGVNTEAFF. Written as DNA, the CDR3 is TGTGCCAGCAGCTTGGCCATGGGACAGGGAGTGAACACTGAAGCTTTCTTT. This sequence joins TRBV5-6 and TRBJ1-1, with 9 bases fitting TRBD1. This CDR3 comprises 17 residues. The ends lost 0 bases at V and 0 bases at J; junction bases unmatched: 6. CDR1 SGHDT and CDR2 YYEEEE come from the germline V gene. Looking up the rest from reference TRBV5-6 and TRBJ1-1 gives the full variable domain: DAGVTQSPTHLIKTRGQQVTLRCSPKSGHDTVSWYQQALGQGPQFIFQYYEEEERQRGNFPDRFSGHQFPNYSSELNVNALLLGDSALYLCASSLAMGQGVNTEAFFGQGTRLTVV.

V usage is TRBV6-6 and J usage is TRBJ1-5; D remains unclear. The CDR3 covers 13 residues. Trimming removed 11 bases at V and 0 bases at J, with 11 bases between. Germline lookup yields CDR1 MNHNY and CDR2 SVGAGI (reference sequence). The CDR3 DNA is TGTGCCGTGTTGGAGAATAGCAATCAGCCCCAGCATTTT. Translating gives CAVLENSNQPQHF.

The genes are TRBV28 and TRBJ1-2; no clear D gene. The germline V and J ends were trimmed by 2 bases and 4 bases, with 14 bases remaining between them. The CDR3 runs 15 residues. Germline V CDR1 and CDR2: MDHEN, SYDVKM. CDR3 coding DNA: TGTGCCAGCAGTTTAGTCCGAAATGCGGGCTATGGCTACACCTTC. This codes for CASSLVRNAGYGYTF.

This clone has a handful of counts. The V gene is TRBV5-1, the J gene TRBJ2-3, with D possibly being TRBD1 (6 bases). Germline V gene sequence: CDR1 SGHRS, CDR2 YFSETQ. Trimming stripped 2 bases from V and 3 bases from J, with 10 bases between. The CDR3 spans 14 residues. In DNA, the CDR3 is TGCGCCAGCAGCTTTTCCAGGGGTACAGATACGCAGTATTTT. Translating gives CASSFSRGTDTQYF.

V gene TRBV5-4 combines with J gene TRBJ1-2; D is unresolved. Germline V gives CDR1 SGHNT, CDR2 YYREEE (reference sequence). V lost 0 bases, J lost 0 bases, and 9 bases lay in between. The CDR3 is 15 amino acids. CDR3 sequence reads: CASSLVPEANYGYTF. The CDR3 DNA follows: TGTGCCAGCAGCTTGGTACCGGAGGCTAACTATGGCTACACCTTC.

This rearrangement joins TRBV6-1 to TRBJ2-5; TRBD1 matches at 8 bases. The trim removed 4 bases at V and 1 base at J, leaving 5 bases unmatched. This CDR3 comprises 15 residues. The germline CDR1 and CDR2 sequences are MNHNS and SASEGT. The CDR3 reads CASSGRDRIQETQYF. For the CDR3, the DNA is TGTGCCAGCAGTGGAAGGGACAGGATCCAAGAGACCCAGTACTTC.

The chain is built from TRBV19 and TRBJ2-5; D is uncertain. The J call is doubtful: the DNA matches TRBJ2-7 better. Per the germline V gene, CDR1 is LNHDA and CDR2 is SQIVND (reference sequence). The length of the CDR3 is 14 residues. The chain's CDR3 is CASSSLGASYEQYF. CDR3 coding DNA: TGTGCCAGTAGTAGCCTCGGAGCCTCCTACGAGCAGTACTTC.

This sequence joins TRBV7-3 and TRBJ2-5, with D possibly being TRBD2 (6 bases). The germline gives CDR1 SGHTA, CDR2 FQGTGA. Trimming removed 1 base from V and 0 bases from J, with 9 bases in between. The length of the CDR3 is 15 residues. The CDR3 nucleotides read TGTGCCAGCAGCTTAAACGGGGACTACCAAGAGACCCAGTACTTC. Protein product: CASSLNGDYQETQYF.

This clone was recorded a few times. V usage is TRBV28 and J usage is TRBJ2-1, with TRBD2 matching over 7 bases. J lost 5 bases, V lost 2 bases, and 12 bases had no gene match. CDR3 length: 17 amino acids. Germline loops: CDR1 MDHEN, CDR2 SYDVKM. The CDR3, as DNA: TGTGCCAGCAGTTTACCGCTAAGCACTAGCGCCCACAATGAGCAGTTCTTC. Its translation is CASSLPLSTSAHNEQFF.

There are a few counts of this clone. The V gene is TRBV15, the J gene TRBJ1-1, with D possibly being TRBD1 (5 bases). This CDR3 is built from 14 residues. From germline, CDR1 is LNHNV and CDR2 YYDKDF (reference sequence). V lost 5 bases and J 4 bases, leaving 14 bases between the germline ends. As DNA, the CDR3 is TGTGCCACCAGCCTAGACCTCCAGGGCACTGAAGCTTTCTTT. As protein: CATSLDLQGTEAFF.

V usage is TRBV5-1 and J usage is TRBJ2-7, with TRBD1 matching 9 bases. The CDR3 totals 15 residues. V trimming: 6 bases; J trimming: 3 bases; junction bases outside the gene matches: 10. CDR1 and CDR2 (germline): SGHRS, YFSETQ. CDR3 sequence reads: CASNPGGTGLYEQYF. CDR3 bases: TGCGCCAGCAACCCGGGCGGGACAGGGCTCTACGAGCAGTACTTC.

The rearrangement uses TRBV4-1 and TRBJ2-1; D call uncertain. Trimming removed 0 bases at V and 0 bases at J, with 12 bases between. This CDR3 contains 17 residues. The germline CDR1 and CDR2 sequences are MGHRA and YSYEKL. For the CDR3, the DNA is TGCGCCAGCAGCCAAGATCAAACAGTCATCTCCTACAATGAGCAGTTCTTC. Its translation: CASSQDQTVISYNEQFF.

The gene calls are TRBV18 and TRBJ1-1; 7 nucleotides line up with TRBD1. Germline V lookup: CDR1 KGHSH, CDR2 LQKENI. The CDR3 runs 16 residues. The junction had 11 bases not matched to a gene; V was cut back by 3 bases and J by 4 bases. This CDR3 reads CASSPSTGLMSTEAFF. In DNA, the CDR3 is TGTGCCAGCTCACCCTCGACAGGGTTGATGTCCACTGAAGCTTTCTTT.

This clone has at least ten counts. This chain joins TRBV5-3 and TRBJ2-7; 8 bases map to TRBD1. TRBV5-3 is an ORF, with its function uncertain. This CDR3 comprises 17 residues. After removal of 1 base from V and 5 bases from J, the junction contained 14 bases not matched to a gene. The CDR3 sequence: CARSLRTWGQVVNEQYF. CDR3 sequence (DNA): TGTGCCAGAAGCTTGCGCACATGGGGACAGGTGGTGAACGAGCAGTACTTC.

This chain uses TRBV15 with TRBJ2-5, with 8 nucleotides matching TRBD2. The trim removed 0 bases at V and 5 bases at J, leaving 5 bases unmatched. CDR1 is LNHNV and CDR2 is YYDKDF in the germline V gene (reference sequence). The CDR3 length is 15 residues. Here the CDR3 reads CATSRDAAGVETQYF. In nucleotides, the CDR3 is TGTGCCACCAGCAGAGATGCAGCGGGAGTTGAGACCCAGTACTTC.

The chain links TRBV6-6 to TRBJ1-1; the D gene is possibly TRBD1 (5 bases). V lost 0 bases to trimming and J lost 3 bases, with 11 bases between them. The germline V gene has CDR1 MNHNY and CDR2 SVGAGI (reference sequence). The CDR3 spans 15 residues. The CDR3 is CASSYSGGSYTEAFF. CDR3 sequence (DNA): TGTGCCAGCAGTTACTCTGGGGGGTCTTACACTGAAGCTTTCTTT.

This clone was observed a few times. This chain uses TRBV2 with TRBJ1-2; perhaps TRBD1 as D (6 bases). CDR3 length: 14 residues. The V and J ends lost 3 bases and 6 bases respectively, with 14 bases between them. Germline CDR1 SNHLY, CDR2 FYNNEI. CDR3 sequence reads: CASSDGGAVDGYTF. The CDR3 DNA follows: TGTGCCAGCAGTGACGGGGGGGCCGTCGATGGCTACACCTTC.

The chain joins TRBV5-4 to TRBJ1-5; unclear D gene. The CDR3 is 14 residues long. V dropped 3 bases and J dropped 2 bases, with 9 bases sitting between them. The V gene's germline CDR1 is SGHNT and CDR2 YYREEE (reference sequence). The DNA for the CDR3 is TGTGCCAGCAGCTCCGGAGTCGGCAATCAGCCCCAGCATTTT. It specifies CASSSGVGNQPQHF.

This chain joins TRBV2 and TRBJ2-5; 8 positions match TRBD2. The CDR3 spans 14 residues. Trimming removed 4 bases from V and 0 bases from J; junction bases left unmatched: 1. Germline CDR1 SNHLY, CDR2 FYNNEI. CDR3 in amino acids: CASSGRGDQETQYF. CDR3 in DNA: TGTGCCAGCAGTGGGCGGGGGGACCAAGAGACCCAGTACTTC.